This T cell receptor beta chain was identified in a study of T cells in Graves' hyperthyroidism and ophthalmopathy. About the study: Peripheral blood was drawn at first diagnosis, prior to all treatment.

Authors of the study amplified TCR beta CDR3 regions from RNA transcripts. First-round RT-PCR of the TCR CDR3 relied on the HTBI primer set. Each CDR3 protein gets one entry after TCRdb re-called the multiplex PCR reads with MiXCR. The repertoire holds hundreds of thousands of distinct CDR3 sequences, with around 21% as singletons. Ophthalmopathy cases met thresholds of Clinical Activity Score at least 3, NOSPECS grade at least 4 and duration under 3 months. Researchers barred patients who had uncontrolled infection, other autoimmune disease, pregnancy or lactation. Study conclusions and caveats: Most clonotypes expanded in thyroid above 0.001 were likewise present in blood.

The CDR3 contains 18 residues. The germline V and J ends were trimmed by 3 bases and 2 bases, with 20 bases remaining between them. Germline V gene lookup returns CDR1 MNHNS and CDR2 SASEGT. This clonotype was detected a few times. Its target is not known. This TCR derives from a man in his thirties or forties with Graves' ophthalmopathy. The specimen was blood. This chain connects TRBV6-1 to TRBJ2-1; D is undetermined. CDR3 sequence: CASSDKVQCTPTYNEQFF. The CDR3 nucleotides read TGTGCCAGCAGTGACAAGGTTCAGTGCACCCCGACCTACAATGAGCAGTTCTTC.